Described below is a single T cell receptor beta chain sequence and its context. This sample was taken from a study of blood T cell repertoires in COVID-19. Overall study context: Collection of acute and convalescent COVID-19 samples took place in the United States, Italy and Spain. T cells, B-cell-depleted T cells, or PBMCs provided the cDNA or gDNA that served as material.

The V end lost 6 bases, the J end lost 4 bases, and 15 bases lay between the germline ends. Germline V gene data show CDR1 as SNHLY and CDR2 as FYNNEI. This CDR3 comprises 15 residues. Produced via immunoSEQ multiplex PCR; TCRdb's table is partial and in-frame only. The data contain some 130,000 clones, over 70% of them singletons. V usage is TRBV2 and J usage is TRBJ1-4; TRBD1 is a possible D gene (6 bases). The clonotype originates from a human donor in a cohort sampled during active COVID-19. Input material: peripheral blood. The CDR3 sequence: CASRRGGRVNEKLFF. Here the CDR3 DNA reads TGTGCCAGCAGACGAGGGGGTAGAGTTAATGAAAAACTGTTTTTT. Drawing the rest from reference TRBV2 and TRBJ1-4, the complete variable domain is EPEVTQTPSHQVTQMGQEVILRCVPISNHLYFYWYRQILGQKVEFLVSFYNNEISEKSEIFDDQFSVERPDGSNFTLKIRSTKLEDSAMYFCASRRGGRVNEKLFFGSGTQLSVL.